This T cell receptor beta chain was identified in a study of blood T cell repertoires in COVID-19. The authors' processing: Amplification of reference gene primers provided the estimated nucleated cell counts. Repertoires were generated with immunoSEQ multiplex PCR, while TCRdb's copy carries only in-frame clones and drops some. D and trimming were read from the DNA, whereas the V and J calls and clone size are those reported in that table. The sample lists 150,000 to 200,000 clones; 87% were seen once. Trimming removed 5 bases at V and 9 bases at J, with 17 bases between. This CDR3 has 14 amino acids. Germline CDR1 is LNHNV and CDR2 is YYDKDF (reference sequence).

The genes are TRBV15 and TRBJ2-1, with D tentatively TRBD2 (5 bases). The receptor was isolated from a man in his sixties with active or convalescent COVID-19. Sequencing input: peripheral blood. In DNA form, the CDR3 reads TGTGCCACCAGCCTCGTGGGGAGTAACCGTGAGCAGTTCTTC. Translated, it gives CATSLVGSNREQFF.